A single sample gave rise to the 32 T cell receptor beta chains below, sequenced in a study of vaccination and CD4 T cells after COVID-19. Antigens of these TCRs are unknown. The Oncomine TCR Beta short-read assay was what sequenced the DNA obtained from cultured CD4+ T cells. TCRdb reprocessed the PCR reads with MiXCR, giving one entry per CDR3 protein. Among 6,000 or so distinct CDR3 sequences, 48% were seen once, and the ten largest hold approximately 30%. Described treatment: roughly 10-day PBMC culture with coronavirus spike peptide pools or control peptides (ViraFEST assay). The sequencing input was CD4+ T cells from blood, cultured in vitro. The receptors derive from a human donor who had recovered from COVID-19.

CDR3 sequence: CASSFGVYGYTF. The DNA of the CDR3 is TGTGCCAGCAGCTTCGGTGTCTATGGCTACACCTTC. The V call is TRBV7-9, the J call TRBJ1-2; D gene ambiguous. CDR1 and CDR2 from the germline V gene are SEHNR and FQNEAQ (reference sequence). This CDR3 is 12 amino acids long. V was pared by 3 bases and J by 4 bases, with 6 bases between. The full variable domain, completed using reference TRBV7-9 and TRBJ1-2, is DTGVSQNPRHKITKRGQNVTFRCDPISEHNRLYWYRQTLGQGPEFLTYFQNEAQLEKSRLLSDRFSAERPKGSFSTLEIQRTEQGDSAMYLCASSFGVYGYTFGSGTRLTVV.

This clonotype was recorded a few times. The V and J genes are TRBV5-4 and TRBJ2-3; the match to TRBD2 covers 9 bases. This CDR3 region has 16 residues. In germline, CDR1 is SGHNT, CDR2 YYREEE (reference sequence). V dropped 4 bases and J dropped 4; count of bases not matched to a gene: 10. CDR3 protein: CASSRSGRRSADTQYF. As DNA, the CDR3 is TGTGCCAGCAGCCGAAGCGGGAGGAGGAGTGCAGATACGCAGTATTTT. The entire variable domain, with the rest obtained from reference TRBV5-4 and TRBJ2-3, is as follows: ETGVTQSPTHLIKTRGQQVTLRCSSQSGHNTVSWYQQALGQGPQFIFQYYREEENGRGNFPPRFSGLQFPNYSSELNVNALELDDSALYLCASSRSGRRSADTQYFGPGTRLTVL.

This clonotype is large (0.1 to 1%) within its sample. The chain has TRBV7-2 and TRBJ2-7, with unresolved D. This CDR3 contains 13 residues. Trimming left V 5 bases short and J 6 bases short, with 14 bases between. The germline V gene encodes CDR1 SGHTA and CDR2 FQGNSA. The chain's CDR3 is CASSLLGIFEQYF. The CDR3, as DNA: TGTGCCAGCAGCCTCCTAGGTATTTTCGAGCAGTACTTC.

The V and J genes are TRBV18 and TRBJ1-5; 12 nucleotides align to TRBD1. V shed 4 bases, J shed 1 base, and the junction held 5 bases outside the gene matches. The germline gives CDR1 KGHSH, CDR2 LQKENI. CDR3 length equals 17 residues. The CDR3 DNA sequence: TGTGCCAGCTCACACGGGACAGGGGGCGGGAGCAATCAGCCCCAGCATTTT. Its translation: CASSHGTGGGSNQPQHF.

The gene calls are TRBV20-1 and TRBJ2-3; no reliable D call. Trimming shortened V by 5 bases and J by 5 bases, and 20 bases separated the two germline ends. This CDR3 spans 15 amino acids. Per the germline V gene, CDR1 is DFQATT and CDR2 is SNEGSKA (reference sequence). The CDR3 DNA is TGCAGTGCTGGAGTATCGAAAGGCAGTGGAGATACGCAGTATTTT. Protein product: CSAGVSKGSGDTQYF.

The V call is TRBV20-1, the J call TRBJ1-4, with D unresolved. V was pared by 3 bases and J by 4 bases, with 9 bases between. Looked up from germline, CDR1 is DFQATT and CDR2 is SNEGSKA (reference sequence). The CDR3 consists of 13 residues. CDR3 in DNA: TGCAGTGCTAGGGACGGAAATAATGAAAAACTGTTTTTT. This sequence encodes CSARDGNNEKLFF.

This rearrangement joins TRBV5-1 to TRBJ2-3; D remains unclear. The CDR3 extends over 15 amino acids. V lost 5 bases to trimming and J lost 0 bases, with 13 bases between them. The germline gives CDR1 SGHRS, CDR2 YFSETQ. The CDR3 protein is CASSAERPSTDTQYF. CDR3 in DNA: TGCGCCAGCAGTGCGGAGCGACCTAGCACAGATACGCAGTATTTT.

This chain links TRBV10-3 with TRBJ2-1, with 8 bases matching TRBD2. J gave up 7 bases and V 7 bases, and 6 bases lay outside the gene matches. The germline CDR1 and CDR2 sequences are ENHRY and SYGVKD. This CDR3 spans 13 amino acids. CDR3 amino acids: CAITGGEANEQFF. The CDR3 DNA follows: TGTGCCATCACGGGAGGGGAAGCGAATGAGCAGTTCTTC.

This chain uses TRBV20-1 with TRBJ1-4; no firm D call. V dropped 3 bases and J dropped 7 bases, with 15 bases sitting between them. Germline V CDR1 and CDR2: DFQATT, SNEGSKA (reference sequence). The CDR3 covers 14 residues. CDR3 protein: CSASVGSESEKLFF. CDR3 sequence (DNA): TGCAGTGCTAGCGTAGGTTCCGAAAGTGAAAAACTGTTTTTT.

The V gene is TRBV7-2, the J gene TRBJ1-5; unclear D gene. The CDR3 has 16 residues. Trimming took off 1 base at V and 7 bases at J, with 17 bases between the two ends. Germline V gene data show CDR1 as SGHTA and CDR2 as FQGNSA. This chain's CDR3 is CASSLVGSVSGQPQHF. The DNA for the CDR3 is TGTGCCAGCAGCTTAGTCGGCTCTGTGTCCGGGCAGCCCCAGCATTTT.

In this sample, this clonotype turned up a few times. J is TRBJ2-5 and V is TRBV7-6, with D tentatively TRBD2 (5 bases). The CDR3 contains 15 residues. Germline-derived CDR1 and CDR2 are SGHVS and FNYEAQ. V lost 10 bases and J 3 bases, leaving 21 bases between the germline ends. The CDR3 protein is CATAGRSVIEETQYF. CDR3 sequence (DNA): TGTGCCACCGCGGGTAGGAGTGTGATCGAAGAGACCCAGTACTTC.

The chain couples TRBV12-3 or TRBV12-4 to TRBJ1-6; D is ambiguous. V lost 7 bases, J lost 6 bases, and 16 bases lay in between. This CDR3 contains 15 residues. The CDR3 bases are TGTGCCAGCACAGTGGGGAGGGTCTCTAATTCACCCCTCCACTTT. Encoded protein: CASTVGRVSNSPLHF.

The V and J genes are TRBV19 and TRBJ1-5, with D perhaps matching TRBD1 (6 bases). The V and J ends lost 4 bases and 6 bases respectively, with 19 bases between them. The CDR3 has 16 amino acids. Germline V gene data show CDR1 as LNHDA and CDR2 as SQIVND (reference sequence). The CDR3: CASSTSLGGPGQPQHF. The CDR3 nucleotides are TGTGCCAGTAGTACCTCGCTTGGGGGGCCTGGTCAGCCCCAGCATTTT.

The chain links TRBV19 to TRBJ1-2, with D hard to call. CDR3 size: 14 residues. The germline V and J ends were trimmed by 8 bases and 4 bases, with 17 bases remaining between them. The germline V gene has CDR1 LNHDA and CDR2 SQIVND (reference sequence). The CDR3 DNA reads TGTGCCAGTGTGCCGGGCGCCGTCGGCTATGGCTACACCTTC. Protein product: CASVPGAVGYGYTF.

The CDR3 loop reads CASTQDRGLNGYTF. DNA for the CDR3: TGTGCCAGCACGCAAGACAGGGGGCTAAACGGCTACACCTTC. The V and J genes are TRBV6-1 and TRBJ1-2; 10 bases are shared with TRBD1. This CDR3 is built from 14 residues. The germline V gene encodes CDR1 MNHNS and CDR2 SASEGT. V was clipped by 7 bases and J by 8 bases; unmatched bases: 10.

The chain has TRBV11-3 and TRBJ2-3, with 7 bases aligning to TRBD2. CDR1 and CDR2 from the germline V gene are SGHNT and YENEEA. V was clipped by 2 bases and J by 3 bases; unmatched bases: 5. This CDR3 is 15 amino acids long. The CDR3 reads CASSLPGLLTDTQYF. The CDR3 bases are TGTGCCAGCAGCTTACCGGGACTACTGACAGATACGCAGTATTTT. Supplemented by reference TRBV11-3 and TRBJ2-3, the full variable domain reads EAGVVQSPRYKIIEKKQPVAFWCNPISGHNTLYWYLQNLGQGPELLIRYENEEAVDDSQLPKDRFSAERLKGVDSTLKIQPAELGDSAVYLCASSLPGLLTDTQYFGPGTRLTVL.

The chain uses TRBV19 and TRBJ1-5; no clear D gene. Deletions cut 5 bases from V and 0 bases from J, with 11 bases between. This CDR3 has 15 residues. Germline CDR1 and CDR2: LNHDA and SQIVND (reference sequence). The CDR3 is CASSRVPYSNQPQHF. The CDR3 DNA follows: TGTGCCAGTAGTCGAGTTCCCTATAGCAATCAGCCCCAGCATTTT.

The chain has TRBV4-1 and TRBJ1-2, with TRBD1 as a possible D gene (5 bases). Germline V gene sequence: CDR1 MGHRA, CDR2 YSYEKL. The CDR3 totals 15 residues. Trimming cost V 0 bases and J 2 bases, with 10 bases left between them. In DNA form, the CDR3 reads TGCGCCAGCAGCCAAGACGGACACATAAACTATGGCTACACCTTC. Its translation: CASSQDGHINYGYTF.

This clonotype turned up a few times. CDR3 bases: TGCAGTGCTAGAGTACTAGCTAGCACAGATACGCAGTATTTT. Its protein product is CSARVLASTDTQYF. The genes are TRBV20-1 and TRBJ2-3; TRBD2 might be the D (6 bases). In germline, CDR1 is DFQATT, CDR2 SNEGSKA (reference sequence). The V end lost 1 base, the J end lost 0 bases, and 8 bases lay between the germline ends. This CDR3 has 14 amino acids.

The genes are TRBV20-1 and TRBJ1-6, with D perhaps matching TRBD1 (6 bases). This CDR3 is 20 amino acids long. The germline V gene has CDR1 DFQATT and CDR2 SNEGSKA (reference sequence). Deletions cut 5 bases from V and 0 bases from J, with 26 bases between. The CDR3 loop reads CSAPLLGPAGASSYNSPLHF. The CDR3 DNA sequence: TGCAGTGCTCCCCTTCTCGGACCCGCGGGGGCGAGCTCCTATAATTCACCCCTCCACTTT.

This chain joins TRBV27 and TRBJ2-3; tentatively, D is TRBD2 (6 bases). The CDR3 covers 14 residues. Between the trimmed V and J ends, which lost 3 bases and 0 bases, there was a span of 7 bases. Germline values: CDR1 MNHEY, CDR2 SMNVEV (reference sequence). This chain's CDR3 is CASSLTRSTDTQYF. Written as DNA, the CDR3 is TGTGCCAGCAGTTTGACTAGAAGCACAGATACGCAGTATTTT.

Here the CDR3 DNA reads TGTGCCAGTACTACCGGGACAGGGGGAACCGGGGAGCTGTTTTTT. Residues: CASTTGTGGTGELFF. This chain links TRBV19 with TRBJ2-2, with 11 bases aligning to TRBD1. With 7 bases clipped from V and 5 bases from J, the junction kept 6 bases outside the gene matches. The CDR3 loop spans 15 amino acids. In germline, CDR1 is LNHDA, CDR2 SQIVND (reference sequence).

By sample fraction, this clonotype is large (0.1 to 1%). The chain couples TRBV21-1 to TRBJ2-1; the table's D call of TRBD2 was not tested on the DNA. TRBV21-1 is a listed pseudogene. The CDR3 has 15 residues. The chain's CDR3 is CASSIGLAEGHEQFF. CDR3 sequence (DNA): TGTGCCAGCAGCATAGGACTAGCGGAGGGCCATGAGCAGTTCTTC.

The chain combines TRBV11-3 with TRBJ2-1; TRBD2 matches 9 bases. V trimming: 7 bases; J trimming: 4 bases; junction bases outside the gene matches: 17. Germline V gene data show CDR1 as SGHNT and CDR2 as YENEEA. The CDR3 runs to 18 residues. CDR3 nucleotides: TGTGCCAGCACCCCCCAGGGTATCCTAGCGGGGCTTTACAATGAGCAGTTCTTC. Encoded protein: CASTPQGILAGLYNEQFF.

The chain carries TRBV5-6 and TRBJ2-2; 10 bases fit TRBD2. Trimming took 0 bases from V and 6 from J; bases not matched to a gene: 5. Germline CDR1 reads SGHDT; CDR2 reads YYEEEE. The CDR3 has 16 amino acids. CDR3 sequence: CASSLVASGSSGELFF. CDR3 in DNA: TGTGCCAGCAGCTTGGTGGCTAGCGGGAGTTCCGGGGAGCTGTTTTTT.

This clonotype was found a few times. The chain uses TRBV6-1 and TRBJ2-3, with 10 bases fitting TRBD2. Germline loops: CDR1 MNHNS, CDR2 SASEGT. V was clipped by 8 bases and J by 6 bases; unmatched bases: 8. The CDR3 contains 14 residues. The chain's CDR3 is CASRTSGVRDTQYF. CDR3 nucleotide sequence: TGTGCCAGCCGAACTAGCGGGGTTCGGGATACGCAGTATTTT.

J is TRBJ2-7 and V is TRBV6-5, with D possibly being TRBD1 (6 bases). Germline lookup yields CDR1 MNHEY and CDR2 SVGAGI. CDR3 size: 16 residues. Trimming left V 2 bases short and J 4 bases short, with 18 bases between. CDR3 protein: CASSYNRGRSHYEQYF. CDR3 nucleotides: TGTGCCAGCAGTTACAATAGGGGGAGATCCCATTACGAGCAGTACTTC.

This chain connects TRBV6-5 to TRBJ1-1, with 10 positions matching TRBD1. The CDR3 sequence is 16 residues long. CDR1 is MNHEY and CDR2 is SVGAGI in the germline V gene. The V and J ends lost 2 bases and 3 bases, in that order; junction bases with no gene match: 6. CDR3 region: CASSYRTGGLHTEAFF. The CDR3 DNA sequence: TGTGCCAGCAGTTACAGGACAGGGGGGTTGCACACTGAAGCTTTCTTT.

This clonotype was detected only once. The V and J genes are TRBV7-3 and TRBJ2-5; TRBD2 matches at 7 bases. The CDR3 loop spans 15 amino acids. Germline V gene data show CDR1 as SGHTA and CDR2 as FQGTGA. J was trimmed by 3 bases and V by 5 bases; bases with no gene match: 9. CDR3 DNA sequence: TGTGCCAGCAGCCCGTCTATTCGGGAGGAAGAGACCCAGTACTTC. Encoded protein: CASSPSIREEETQYF. The whole variable domain, remainder taken from reference TRBV7-3 and TRBJ2-5, is GAGVSQTPSNKVTEKGKYVELRCDPISGHTALYWYRQSLGQGPEFLIYFQGTGAADDSGLPNDRFFAVRPEGSVSTLKIQRTERGDSAVYLCASSPSIREEETQYFGPGTRLLVL.

The genes are TRBV11-2 and TRBJ2-3; 8 nucleotides align to TRBD2. Trimming took 1 base from V and 3 from J; bases not matched to a gene: 3. The V gene's germline CDR1 is SGHAT and CDR2 FQNNGV. The CDR3 loop spans 15 amino acids. Written as DNA, the CDR3 is TGTGCCAGCAGCTTAGTTGGCGGGAGGACAGATACGCAGTATTTT. Its protein product is CASSLVGGRTDTQYF.

This rearrangement joins TRBV19 to TRBJ1-2, with D possibly TRBD1 on 6 matching bases. With 6 bases removed from V and 3 bases from J, the gap between germline ends came to 11 bases. The CDR3 consists of 13 residues. CDR1 is LNHDA and CDR2 is SQIVND in the germline V gene (reference sequence). Here the CDR3 DNA reads TGTGCCAGTAGGAGGGACATCTACTATGGCTACACCTTC. It translates to CASRRDIYYGYTF.

The V call is TRBV11-1, the J call TRBJ2-3, with 9 positions matching TRBD2. Germline V gene sequence: CDR1 SGHAT, CDR2 FQDESV (reference sequence). J gave up 5 bases and V 3 bases, and 9 bases lay outside the gene matches. This CDR3 region has 16 residues. CDR3 protein: CASSFIAGVGLDTQYF. The CDR3 DNA follows: TGTGCCAGCAGCTTCATAGCGGGAGTTGGATTAGATACGCAGTATTTT.